These 23 T cell receptor beta chains share one sample of origin, sequenced in a study of CD8 T cells in Susac syndrome. Random hexamers were used to reverse transcribe roughly 0.45 to 1 ug of RNA. TCRdb used MiXCR to reprocess the immunoSEQ multiplex PCR reads, holding one entry per CDR3 protein. The sample comprises approximately 180,000 distinct CDR3 sequences, approximately 94% of which are singletons, and approximately 0.09% rests with the top ten. The sequencing input was CD4+ T cells from PBMCs. These TCRs come from a human donor with multiple sclerosis.

J is TRBJ1-2 and V is TRBV27; D possibly corresponds to TRBD1 (5 bases). The germline CDR1 and CDR2 sequences are MNHEY and SMNVEV (reference sequence). CDR3 length equals 11 residues. V lost 7 bases and J 3 bases, leaving 6 bases between the germline ends. CDR3 amino acids: CASTGDYGYTF. CDR3 coding DNA: TGTGCCAGCACGGGGGACTATGGCTACACCTTC.

The J gene is TRBJ1-1, the V gene TRBV20-1, with D hard to call. Germline V lookup: CDR1 DFQATT, CDR2 SNEGSKA (reference sequence). The CDR3 is 14 residues long. The V and J ends lost 1 base and 1 base respectively, with 10 bases between them. The CDR3 DNA reads as TGCAGTGCTAGAGGAGACACTGAGAACACTGAAGCTTTCTTT. Translated: CSARGDTENTEAFF.

The V call is TRBV6-5, the J call TRBJ2-1, with 11 bases lining up with TRBD2. The CDR3 has 16 amino acids. CDR1 is MNHEY, CDR2 SVGAGI, per germline. The V and J ends lost 2 bases and 6 bases, in that order; junction bases with no gene match: 6. CDR3 residues: CASSYNPGTSGNEQFF. For the CDR3, the DNA is TGTGCCAGCAGTTACAACCCCGGGACTAGCGGCAATGAGCAGTTCTTC.

The CDR3 region is CASNTPLYTEAFF. The CDR3 bases are TGTGCCAGTAACACTCCCCTCTACACTGAAGCTTTCTTT. This chain joins TRBV19 and TRBJ1-1; no clear D. The CDR3 runs 13 residues. Germline-derived CDR1 and CDR2 are LNHDA and SQIVND (reference sequence). V was clipped by 7 bases and J by 3 bases, with 12 bases between them.

The chain recombines TRBV7-2 with TRBJ2-7; D is unclear. This CDR3 is built from 12 residues. With 0 bases removed from V and 6 bases from J, the gap between germline ends came to 6 bases. The germline gives CDR1 SGHTA, CDR2 FQGNSA. CDR3 loop: CASSLAGIEQYF. The CDR3 DNA reads as TGTGCCAGCAGCTTAGCAGGGATCGAGCAGTACTTC.

The V call is TRBV30, the J call TRBJ2-7; the D gene is possibly TRBD1 (6 bases). The CDR3 consists of 11 residues. Germline-derived CDR1 and CDR2 are GTSNPN and SVGIG (reference sequence). V dropped 4 bases and J dropped 7 bases, with 11 bases sitting between them. CDR3 sequence: CAWTRQGEQYF. CDR3 nucleotides: TGTGCCTGGACCCGCCAGGGGGAGCAGTACTTC.

This clonotype was picked up one time. V usage is TRBV20-1 and J usage is TRBJ2-7; 9 bases map to TRBD1. V was clipped by 1 base and J by 6 bases; unmatched bases: 10. The CDR3 extends over 15 amino acids. Germline CDR1 and CDR2: DFQATT and SNEGSKA (reference sequence). CDR3 loop: CSARGVSGQGIEQYF. The CDR3 DNA is TGCAGTGCTAGAGGAGTGAGCGGACAGGGGATCGAGCAGTACTTC.

V is TRBV15 and J is TRBJ2-3; 9 positions agree with TRBD2. From germline, CDR1 is LNHNV and CDR2 YYDKDF (reference sequence). With V trimmed by 0 bases and J by 13 bases, 8 bases remained unmatched. The CDR3 has 14 residues. The CDR3: CATSREYGTSKEYF. The DNA of the CDR3 is TGTGCCACCAGCAGAGAATACGGGACTAGCAAAGAGTATTTT.

The J gene is TRBJ2-1, the V gene TRBV5-1, with D possibly matching TRBD2 (6 bases). The V gene's germline CDR1 is SGHRS and CDR2 YFSETQ. CDR3 length: 9 amino acids. The V end lost 8 bases, the J end lost 10 bases, and 7 bases lay between the germline ends. CDR3 bases: TGCGCCAGACGGGGGGAGCAGTTCTTC. It codes for CARRGEQFF.

CDR3 protein: CASRGATEAFF. In DNA, the CDR3 is TGTGCCAGCAGGGGAGCCACTGAAGCTTTCTTT. V is TRBV12-3 or TRBV12-4 and J is TRBJ1-1, with no clear D. This CDR3 is 11 amino acids long. Between the trimmed V and J ends, which lost 6 bases and 4 bases, there was a span of 6 bases.

The chain employs TRBV29-1 and TRBJ1-5; D not certain. Germline CDR1 SQVTM, CDR2 ANQGSEA. Deletions cut 5 bases from V and 6 bases from J, with 11 bases between. This CDR3 region has 12 residues. The CDR3 region is CSVRDGTQPQHF. CDR3 DNA: TGCAGCGTTAGAGATGGCACTCAGCCCCAGCATTTT.

The chain couples TRBV10-3 to TRBJ2-2; D possibly matches TRBD1 or TRBD2 (5 bases each). There are 15 residues in the CDR3. Deletions cut 8 bases from V and 0 bases from J, with 13 bases between. CDR1 and CDR2 (germline): ENHRY, SYGVKD. The CDR3 loop is CAIAQGRPNTGELFF. In DNA, the CDR3 is TGTGCCATCGCGCAGGGACGGCCGAACACCGGGGAGCTGTTTTTT.

This clonotype was seen just once. The chain joins TRBV27 to TRBJ1-1, with D tentatively TRBD1 (5 bases). This CDR3 has 15 amino acids. With 5 bases removed from V and 3 bases from J, the gap between germline ends came to 16 bases. The V gene's germline CDR1 is MNHEY and CDR2 SMNVEV (reference sequence). The CDR3 protein is CASSMPGTGDTEAFF. Written as DNA, the CDR3 is TGTGCCAGCAGTATGCCCGGGACGGGTGACACTGAAGCTTTCTTT.

This clonotype was recorded only once. This sequence joins TRBV29-1 and TRBJ1-6, with TRBD1 matching 8 bases. The V gene's germline CDR1 is SQVTM and CDR2 ANQGSEA. J was trimmed by 6 bases and V by 6 bases; bases with no gene match: 4. The CDR3 is made up of 13 amino acids. This CDR3 is CSVTDRVNSPLHF. CDR3 DNA sequence: TGCAGCGTAACGGACAGGGTTAATTCACCCCTCCACTTT.

This chain joins TRBV29-1 and TRBJ2-5; tentatively, D is TRBD2 (6 bases). CDR1 and CDR2 from the germline V gene are SQVTM and ANQGSEA. This CDR3 comprises 15 residues. Trimming took 4 bases from V and 5 from J, leaving 20 bases between them. The CDR3 coding sequence is TGCAGCGTTGCAACGACCCAGGTCCGGGGGGAGACCCAGTACTTC. Encoded protein: CSVATTQVRGETQYF. The full variable domain, in which reference TRBV29-1 and TRBJ2-5 provide the parts outside the CDR3, is SAVISQKPSRDICQRGTSLTIQCQVDSQVTMMFWYRQQPGQSLTLIATANQGSEATYESGFVIDKFPISRPNLTFSTLTVSNMSPEDSSIYLCSVATTQVRGETQYFGPGTRLLVL.

This chain connects TRBV20-1 to TRBJ1-6; unclear D gene. The CDR3 has 14 amino acids. CDR1 DFQATT and CDR2 SNEGSKA come from the germline V gene (reference sequence). V lost 0 bases and J lost 10, with 13 bases in between. As DNA, the CDR3 is TGCAGTGCTAGAGATAGCCTCGACGGGTCACCCCTCCACTTT. The encoded protein is CSARDSLDGSPLHF.

This chain connects TRBV29-1 to TRBJ1-2; D unresolved. Between the trimmed V and J ends, which lost 3 bases and 4 bases, there was a span of 6 bases. The CDR3 consists of 11 residues. Germline CDR1 and CDR2: SQVTM and ANQGSEA. Here the CDR3 DNA reads TGCAGCGTTGACGGGTTCTATGGCTACACCTTC. It yields the protein CSVDGFYGYTF. Combining the CDR3 with reference TRBV29-1 and TRBJ1-2 gives the whole variable domain SAVISQKPSRDICQRGTSLTIQCQVDSQVTMMFWYRQQPGQSLTLIATANQGSEATYESGFVIDKFPISRPNLTFSTLTVSNMSPEDSSIYLCSVDGFYGYTFGSGTRLTVV.

This chain links TRBV15 with TRBJ1-5, with D unclear. Germline values: CDR1 LNHNV, CDR2 YYDKDF (reference sequence). This CDR3 comprises 17 residues. Trimming took 0 bases from V and 3 from J, leaving 15 bases between them. The CDR3 nucleotides are TGTGCCACCAGCAGAGATGGTGGCCGACACGACAATCAGCCCCAGCATTTT. This translates into CATSRDGGRHDNQPQHF.

CDR3 region: CASSLGGASGYEQYF. The CDR3 DNA sequence: TGTGCCAGCAGCTTAGGAGGGGCTAGCGGTTACGAGCAGTACTTC. J is TRBJ2-7 and V is TRBV11-1; 7 bases map to TRBD2. V lost 1 base to trimming and J lost 4 bases; unmatched junction nucleotides: 7. The CDR3 is 15 residues long. The germline V gene encodes CDR1 SGHAT and CDR2 FQDESV (reference sequence).

The chain uses TRBV27 and TRBJ2-3; D remains ambiguous. The length of the CDR3 is 14 residues. V shed 2 bases and J shed 0 bases, with 6 bases lying between them. The germline V gene has CDR1 MNHEY and CDR2 SMNVEV (reference sequence). For the CDR3, the DNA is TGTGCCAGCAGTTTACTGGAGAGCACAGATACGCAGTATTTT. Translating gives CASSLLESTDTQYF.

The CDR3 is CASSQAGSTRTVSYNEQFF. CDR3 nucleotides: TGCGCCAGCAGTCAAGCCGGTTCCACCAGGACAGTCTCCTACAATGAGCAGTTCTTC. This chain links TRBV23-1 with TRBJ2-1, with D maybe TRBD1 (6 bases). TRBV23-1 is classed as an ORF, of uncertain function. CDR3 length: 19 residues. V was shortened by 2 bases and J by 0 bases, with 20 bases between the two germline ends.

The CDR3 nucleotides are TGCGCCAGCAGTCAATCCTCAGGGGGAGGCACTGAAGCTTTCTTT. Translated, it gives CASSQSSGGGTEAFF. This chain links TRBV23-1 with TRBJ1-1; 7 bases line up with TRBD1. TRBV23-1 is filed as an ORF, its function uncertain. CDR3 length: 15 amino acids. V gave up 0 bases and J gave up 4 bases; unmatched junction bases: 5.

The CDR3 nucleotides read TGCAGCGCCCGATGGGACAGGGCCACAGATACGCAGTATTTT. It translates to CSARWDRATDTQYF. This chain uses TRBV29-1 with TRBJ2-3; 9 bases agree with TRBD1. CDR1 is SQVTM, CDR2 ANQGSEA, per germline. V lost 7 bases, J lost 2 bases, and 7 bases stayed unmatched. This CDR3 spans 14 amino acids.